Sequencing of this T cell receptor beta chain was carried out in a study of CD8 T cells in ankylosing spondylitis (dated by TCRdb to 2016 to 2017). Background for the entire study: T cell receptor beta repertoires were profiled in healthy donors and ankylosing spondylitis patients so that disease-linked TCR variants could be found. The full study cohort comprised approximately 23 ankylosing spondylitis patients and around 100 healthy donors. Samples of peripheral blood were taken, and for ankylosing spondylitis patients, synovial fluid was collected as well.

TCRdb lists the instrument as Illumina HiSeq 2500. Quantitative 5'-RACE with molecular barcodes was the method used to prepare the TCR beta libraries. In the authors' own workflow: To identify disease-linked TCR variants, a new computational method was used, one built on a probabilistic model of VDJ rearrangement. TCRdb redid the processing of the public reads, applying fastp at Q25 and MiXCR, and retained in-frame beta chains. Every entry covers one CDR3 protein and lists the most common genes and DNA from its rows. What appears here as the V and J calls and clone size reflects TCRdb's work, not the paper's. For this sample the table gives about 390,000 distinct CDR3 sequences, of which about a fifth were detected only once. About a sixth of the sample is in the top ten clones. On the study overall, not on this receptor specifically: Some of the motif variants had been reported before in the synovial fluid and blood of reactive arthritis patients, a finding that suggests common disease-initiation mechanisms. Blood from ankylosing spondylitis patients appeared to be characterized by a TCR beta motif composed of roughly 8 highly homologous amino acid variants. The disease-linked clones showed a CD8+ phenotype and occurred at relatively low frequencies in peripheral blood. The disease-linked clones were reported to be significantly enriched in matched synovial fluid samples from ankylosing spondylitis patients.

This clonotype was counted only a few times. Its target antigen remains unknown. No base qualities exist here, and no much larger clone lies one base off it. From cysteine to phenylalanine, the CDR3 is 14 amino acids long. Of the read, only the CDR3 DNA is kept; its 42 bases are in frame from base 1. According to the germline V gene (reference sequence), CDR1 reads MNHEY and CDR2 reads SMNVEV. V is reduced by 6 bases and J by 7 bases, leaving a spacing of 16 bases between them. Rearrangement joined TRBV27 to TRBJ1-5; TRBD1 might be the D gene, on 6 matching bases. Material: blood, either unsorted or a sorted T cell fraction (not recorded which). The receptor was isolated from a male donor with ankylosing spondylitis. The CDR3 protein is CASSRVGQLQPQHF. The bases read TGTGCCAGCAGCAGAGTCGGACAGCTACAGCCCCAGCATTTT.